This T cell receptor (beta chain) was identified during a study of blood T cell repertoires in COVID-19. Study background: PBMCs, B-cell-depleted T cells, or T cells provided the cDNA or gDNA that made up the material.

The trim removed 6 bases at V and 6 bases at J, leaving 8 bases unmatched. CDR3 length equals 14 residues. CDR1 is MNHNY, CDR2 SVGAGI, per germline (reference sequence). Methods used by the authors: By means of reference gene primer amplification, nucleated cell counts were estimated. Assay used: immunoSEQ multiplex PCR; TCRdb lists only in-frame clones, some missing. V, J and clone size derive from that table, while D and trimming were established from the DNA sequence. Among about 61,000 clones listed, 60% to 80% were seen once. The rearrangement links TRBV6-6 to TRBJ2-3, with TRBD2 matching 8 bases. Sequencing input: peripheral blood. The clonotype originates from a man aged 80 or over with active or convalescent COVID-19. This chain's CDR3 is CASRSGRSLDTQYF. The CDR3 coding sequence is TGTGCCAGCAGGAGCGGGAGATCGTTGGATACGCAGTATTTT.